This T cell receptor beta chain is from a study of shared clonotypes between healthy human individuals (TCRdb year 2020). About the full investigation: Three men and two women, aged 18 to 49 years, made up the cohort. For each donor, CD4 naive and CD4 memory were each run on three plates, CD8 naive on two plates, and CD8 memory on one plate. The study deeply sequenced blood TCR repertoires of about five healthy adults to estimate repertoire size and the extent of clonotype sharing between individuals. To increase sequencing depth and limit assay-specific biases, different laboratories used diverse techniques to prepare libraries and sequence TCR repertoires. Leukapheresis yielded between about 0.9 and 9.5 billion PBMCs per donor. Broader findings and caveats from the paper: Naive subsets generally had larger estimated clonotype richness than memory subsets. The small number of donors limited the genetic and exposure-history diversity represented. Pairwise subsampling indicated that sequencing depth was expected to affect the degree of clonotype sharing among donors. Incomplete sequencing was indicated by rarefaction of sorted-subset datasets, despite the large sequencing depth. Sampling was restricted to blood, and TCR repertoires in tissues likely differ from the TCR repertoires found in blood. Sharing across four donors was observed for approximately 5% of naive CD4, under 4% of naive CD8, roughly 2.3% of memory CD4, and roughly 0.4% of memory CD8 clonotypes. Clonotypes shared by all four sorted-subset donors showed higher generation probabilities than non-shared clonotypes.

As regards this clone: Its antigen remains undetermined. The input lacks base qualities; no much larger clone sits a single base away. The same CDR3 is also encoded by other DNA sequences in this sample.

The CDR3, from cysteine to phenylalanine, totals 18 residues. The only DNA kept is the CDR3, 54 bases in frame from the first base. V has 2 bases trimmed and J has 4 bases trimmed; junction bases matching no gene number 6. Looking up the germline V gene yields CDR1 KGHSH and CDR2 LQKENI. Donors were healthy HIV-negative adults with no recently reported acute infections or vaccinations. All donors were Caucasian adults living in Nashville, Tennessee, USA. CD4+ T cells were enriched through magnetic negative selection, after which naive cells were positively selected on CD45RA and the remaining negative fraction served as the memory subset. Blood was collected by leukapheresis, and PBMCs were isolated by Ficoll-Histopaque density gradient centrifugation and then cryopreserved in liquid nitrogen vapor phase. Analytical flow cytometry was used to check the purity and quantity of each magnetically sorted T cell population. Genomic DNA was isolated from every sorted fraction and measured by UV absorbance on a Nanodrop 2000c.

Using the deep immunoSEQ assay, multiplex PCR amplified TCR CDR3 regions from genomic DNA. For each cell subset, the extracted genomic DNA was distributed evenly across all wells of several immunoSEQ 96-well plates, and each plate served as one replicate. For sorted subsets, each replicate PCR was loaded with approximately 190 ng genomic DNA, equivalent to 25,000 to 35,000 T cell genomes. Purified libraries were measured with a Qubit 3.0 fluorometer, size-checked on a Bioanalyzer 2100, and measured again with the KAPA Library Quantification kit. Each immunoSEQ 96-well plate was sequenced on its own single-read 150-cycle Illumina NextSeq 550 flow cell. Processing in the source paper ran as follows. The immunoSEQ output contained only junctional sequences without quality scores, so filtering could not match that applied to full-length reads. Sequences were annotated with PyIR, a Python wrapper for IgBLAST v1.9, using IMGT germline references to assign V/J genes and CDR3. Reads were filtered out if the reads had weak V/J assignments (E-value above 1e-6), no CDR3, stop codons, out-of-frame junctions, or ambiguous translated residues. V3J clonotypes were defined as sequences sharing the same inferred V gene, J gene, and CDR3 amino acid sequence. Percentage overlap between repertoires was calculated by dividing the number of shared unique clonotypes by the size of the smaller repertoire. Richness of each repertoire was evaluated using RTK rarefaction, the Chao1 estimator, and Recon v2.1 estimates of unobserved clonotypes. OLGA was used to compute generation probabilities for all TCRbeta clonotypes that the gDNA method yielded from four donors. TCRdb re-hosts the immuneACCESS table, in-frame sequences only. Its copies lack some clones; in the studies checked, an unresolved V gene accounts for under half of them, and the cause for the rest is not known. That table furnishes V, J and clone size, whereas the DNA furnished D and trimming. This sample has approximately 1.4 million clones in its table, and 98% of those were observed once. The ten largest clonotypes hold approximately 0.44% of the sample.

Source material: naive CD4+ T cells sorted from blood. The cell subset or site label, as the study defines it: CD45RA+ positively selected. This receptor chain uses TRBV18 and TRBJ2-2; the central 14 bases match TRBD2. This TCR was recovered from a man aged 25-45 years in good health. The nucleotide sequence is given as TGTGCCAGCTCACCAAGACTAGCGGGAGGGCCGGGCACCGGGGAGCTGTTTTTT. Its protein product is CASSPRLAGGPGTGELFF. Full variable domain (CDR3 extended with the reference TRBV18 and TRBJ2-2 proteins): NAGVMQNPRHLVRRRGQEARLRCSPMKGHSHVYWYRQLPEEGLKFMVYLQKENIIDESGMPKERFSAEFPKEGPSILRIQQVVRGDSAAYFCASSPRLAGGPGTGELFFGEGSRLTVL.